This TCR beta chain comes out of a study of memory CD4+ T cells and cytomegalovirus serostatus. Whole-study context: Healthy Belgian adult donors included fewer than 10 CMV-positive and 24 CMV-negative people. Whole-study results and caveats: Of roughly 180 reported CMV TCRbeta sequences, roughly 70 were found in memory CD4+ repertoires. CMV serostatus prediction reached median AUC approximately 0.95, or 0.91 with US-trained model.

Single viable CD3+CD4+CD8-CD45RO+ cells were sorted as the memory CD4+ T cells. Trimming stripped 0 bases from V and 6 bases from J, with 11 bases between. The CDR3 is made up of 14 amino acids. Germline V gene lookup returns CDR1 MGHRA and CDR2 YSYEKL. Sequencing was performed with immunoSEQ multiplex PCR; in TCRdb, only in-frame clones are kept and a portion is missing. The sample lists about 62,000 clones, around 76% occurring once. Details on this clone: Antigen: not known.

This clonotype was sampled from an adult in good health and CMV-seropositive. The chain links TRBV4-1 to TRBJ1-1; D may be TRBD1 (5 bases). Input material: memory CD4+ T cells from blood. CDR3 sequence (DNA): TGCGCCAGCAGCCAAGAGAGGGGAAAAGCTGAAGCTTTCTTT. It yields the protein CASSQERGKAEAFF.